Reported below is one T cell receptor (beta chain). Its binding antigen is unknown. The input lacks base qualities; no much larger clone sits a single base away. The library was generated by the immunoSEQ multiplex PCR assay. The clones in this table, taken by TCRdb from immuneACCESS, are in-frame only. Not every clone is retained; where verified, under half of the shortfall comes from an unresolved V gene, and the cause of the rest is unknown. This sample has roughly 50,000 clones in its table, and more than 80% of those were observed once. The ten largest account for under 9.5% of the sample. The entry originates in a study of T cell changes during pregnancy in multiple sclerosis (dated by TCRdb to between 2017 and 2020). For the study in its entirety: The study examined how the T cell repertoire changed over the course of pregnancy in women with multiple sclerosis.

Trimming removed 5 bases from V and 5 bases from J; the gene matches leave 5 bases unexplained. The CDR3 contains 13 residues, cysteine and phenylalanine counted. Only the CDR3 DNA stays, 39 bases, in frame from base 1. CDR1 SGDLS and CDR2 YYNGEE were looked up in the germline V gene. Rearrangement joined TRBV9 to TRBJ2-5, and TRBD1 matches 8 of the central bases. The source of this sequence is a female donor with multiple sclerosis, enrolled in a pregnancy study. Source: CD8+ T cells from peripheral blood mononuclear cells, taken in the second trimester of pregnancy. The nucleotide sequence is TGTGCCAGCAGGGCAGGGGGCGAGGAGACCCAGTACTTC. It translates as CASRAGGEETQYF.